Reported below is one T cell receptor beta chain. Its antigen is currently unknown. This sample stems from a study of T-cell reconstitution after alpha-beta-depleted transplantation in children. Notes on the study in general: Newly produced T cells mostly provided counts and TCRbeta diversity after one year, as hyperexpanded clones declined.

Unique molecular identifiers were built into the TCRbeta library. Each CDR3 protein is one row after TCRdb ran MiXCR on the PCR reads. The sample contains 250,000 to 350,000 distinct CDR3 sequences, 23% of which appear only once. V gave up 6 bases and J gave up 6 bases, with 6 bases separating them. The CDR3 spans 11 residues. The clonotype comes from a male patient under 18 who had a stem cell transplant for acute lymphoblastic leukemia, so the T cells may come from the graft donor. The material was PBMCs, mostly from graft donor cells, obtained 180 days after TCRalphabeta/CD19-depleted stem cell transplant. The J gene is TRBJ2-1, the V gene TRBV12-3 or TRBV12-4; D uncertain. CDR3 DNA sequence: TGTGCCAGCAGCTCCAGCAATGAGCAGTTCTTC. Translating gives CASSSSNEQFF.